The clone carrying this T cell receptor (beta chain) came up a few times. Described time point: newly diagnosed GD, antithyroid drugs for less than 3 months. After RNA was extracted from PBMCs, the TCR library was made from it. These data come from a study of regulatory T cells in long-lasting Graves disease. According to the study, TCR beta libraries were built with iRepertoire HTBI primers and CDR3-region Arm-PCR. TCRdb reprocessed the multiplex PCR reads with MiXCR, giving one entry per CDR3 protein. The table has about 200,000 distinct CDR3 sequences, 15% to 20% seen once. Sequences were derived from peripheral blood mononuclear cells (PBMCs), sampled at new diagnosis, from a patient treated with antithyroid drugs. The TCR was taken from a female donor with Graves disease.

CDR3 coding DNA: TGCAGTGCTAGTCCGACAGGGCTTGCTGGCTACACCTTC. Translated, it gives CSASPTGLAGYTF. The rearrangement joins TRBV20-1 to TRBJ1-2, with TRBD1 matching over 7 bases. The CDR3 runs to 13 residues. CDR1 is DFQATT, CDR2 SNEGSKA, per germline (reference sequence). The trim removed 3 bases at V and 7 bases at J, leaving 8 bases unmatched.